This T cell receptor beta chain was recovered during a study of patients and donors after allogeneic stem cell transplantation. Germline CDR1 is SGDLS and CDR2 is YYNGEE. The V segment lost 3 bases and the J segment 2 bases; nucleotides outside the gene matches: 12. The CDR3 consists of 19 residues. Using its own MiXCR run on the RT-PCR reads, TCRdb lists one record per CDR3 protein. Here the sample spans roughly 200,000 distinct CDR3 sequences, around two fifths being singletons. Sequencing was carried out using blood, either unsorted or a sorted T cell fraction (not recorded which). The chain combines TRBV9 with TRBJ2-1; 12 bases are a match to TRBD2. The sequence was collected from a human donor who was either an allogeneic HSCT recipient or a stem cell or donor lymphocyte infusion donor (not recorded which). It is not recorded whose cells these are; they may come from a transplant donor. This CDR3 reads CASSEPGLAGPPTYNEQFF. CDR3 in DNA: TGTGCCAGCAGCGAACCGGGACTAGCGGGCCCCCCGACCTACAATGAGCAGTTCTTC. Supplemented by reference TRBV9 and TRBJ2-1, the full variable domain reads DSGVTQTPKHLITATGQRVTLRCSPRSGDLSVYWYQQSLDQGLQFLIQYYNGEERAKGNILERFSAQQFPDLHSELNLSSLELGDSALYFCASSEPGLAGPPTYNEQFFGPGTRLTVL.